The TCR beta chain under discussion was sequenced for a study of blood T cells in healthy people across ages. Germline values: CDR1 MNHEY, CDR2 SVGAGI. Between the trimmed V and J ends, which lost 4 bases and 6 bases, there was a span of 25 bases. The CDR3 totals 18 residues. The extraction recovered at least 6 micrograms of total RNA per sample. Together with a sample-barcoded 5' primer, a J-beta primer mix was included in a second PCR lasting 7 to 11 cycles. TCRdb fed the 5' RACE reads into MiXCR, producing one record per CDR3 protein. This table has around 800,000 distinct CDR3 sequences, under 45% appearing once.

The clonotype was recovered from a man in his 60s in good health. The gene calls are TRBV6-5 and TRBJ2-4; perhaps TRBD2 as D (7 bases). Sample: blood. The CDR3 sequence: CASSFRGGKASRGNIQYF. The CDR3 DNA follows: TGTGCCAGCAGTTTTAGGGGGGGGAAAGCTAGCAGGGGAAACATTCAGTACTTC.